What follows describes a single TCR beta chain. This clonotype was observed a single time. Its antigen target is currently unknown. Per-nucleotide qualities are absent, and no much larger clonotype sits a single base away. Just one read gives weak support. This sample stems from a study of glioma-infiltrating T cells (dated by TCRdb to the mid-2010s). Study-wide context: TCR alpha- and beta-chain repertoires were sequenced from glioma tissue, non-neoplastic brain tissue and matched peripheral blood mononuclear cells. Three low-grade glioma patients, roughly eight primary glioblastoma patients, and three non-glioma patients who contributed non-neoplastic brain tissue made up the paired cohort. To gauge divergence between tissue and blood T-cell populations, every tissue-infiltrating repertoire was compared against the peripheral blood repertoire from the same patient. Findings and caveats that apply to the study as a whole: The group comparisons were based on small numbers of patients: three non-neoplastic, three low-grade glioma and seven or eight glioblastoma patients. Very few CDR3 sequences were found to be shared between tissue and blood, and this scarcity was attributed to high CDR3 diversity and limited sampling. VJ-independent divergence between tissue and blood was found to be below expectation in non-neoplastic patients but above expectation in all gliomas, particularly low-grade gliomas.

The V end gives up 5 bases and the J end 3 bases, leaving 4 bases in the junction not matched to a gene. The CDR3 runs 13 residues from the cysteine to the phenylalanine. Kept here is only the CDR3 DNA, which spans 39 bases and is read in frame from base 1. CDR1 and CDR2 are read off the germline V gene as SGHAT and FQNNGV. TCR alpha and beta CDR3 regions were amplified with the iRepertoire nested amplicon-rescue multiplex PCR (arm-PCR) platform from RNA. For one-step reverse transcription and amplification, roughly 95-450 ng of tissue mRNA or PBMC total RNA was used as input. After bead purification, a secondary multiplex PCR added Illumina adapters, and libraries were gel-purified between 200 and 400 bp. Internal 6-nucleotide barcodes were carried by the libraries and were used for demultiplexing. The libraries were sequenced on an Illumina MiSeq using 2x220 or 2x250 nucleotide paired-end reads. The authors' analysis ran thus. Paired reads were merged with FLASH 1.2.11 and aligned to the GRCh37 human genome with BWA-MEM before extracting TRA and TRB reads. An IMGT-derived reference of cassette sequences and CDR3 motifs, with pseudogenes included, was used for V and J assignment. Reads were translated in three frames, and productive CDR3s were defined by a C…FGXG motif without stop codons. A clonotype was defined as a unique combination of a V-J cassette pair and a CDR3 amino acid sequence. Reads were filtered by Hamming distance, with the threshold set by the sequence error rate of each sample in mapped regions. The public reads were run again by TCRdb, first through fastp at Q25 and then through MiXCR, and only productive beta chains were kept. Each CDR3 protein appears once, grouped with its most common genes and DNA. TCRdb's processing, not the authors' own work, is the source of the V and J calls. The sample has approximately 93,000 distinct CDR3 sequences on record, about 40% of them singletons. About two fifths of the sample rests with the top ten.

Sequencing was carried out using glioma tissue, nonneoplastic brain tissue, or PBMCs (not recorded which). Recombination linked TRBV11-2 to TRBJ2-7; 7 bases in the junction line up with TRBD1. This clonotype was sampled from a human donor with low-grade glioma or glioblastoma, undergoing nonglioma brain surgery, or in good health (not recorded which). The CDR3 region: CASSGQAGYEQYF. The DNA sequence follows: TGTGCCAGCAGCGGACAGGCGGGCTACGAGCAGTACTTC.